A selection of T cell receptor beta chains follows, all from one sample in a study of T cells expressing NK-cell markers. TCRdb re-analyzed the 5' RACE reads; it lists each CDR3 protein once, without DNA. The listing records 400,000 to 550,000 distinct CDR3 sequences. The sample was blood T cells: a sorted CD56 or NKG2C T cell subset, CD4+ or CD8+ T cells, or bulk PBMC T cells (not recorded which). The receptors shown here come from a woman aged 18-70 years in good health. The CDR3 runs from the conserved cysteine through the conserved F or W.

CDR3 length,V gene,J gene,CDR3 protein
14,TRBV5-4,TRBJ2-7,CASSFGTGSYEQYF
15,TRBV28,TRBJ2-2,CASSLGDPNTGELFF
13,TRBV29-1,TRBJ2-5,CSGRQGAQETQYF
16,TRBV7-2,TRBJ2-1,CASSPGGVLSYNEQFF
16,TRBV14,TRBJ1-6,CASSVDGDTRDSPLHF
14,TRBV20-1,TRBJ2-1,CSAATGAIWDEQFF
15,TRBV7-2,TRBJ2-2,CASSRPFANTGELFF
14,TRBV9,TRBJ2-7,CASSVGGGTYEQYF
13,TRBV12-3/TRBV12-4,TRBJ2-1,CASSVLYYNEQFF
16,TRBV19,TRBJ2-1,CASSLRPGQGGNEQFF
13,TRBV29-1,TRBJ1-1,CSVLGRVNTEAFF
15,TRBV3-1,TRBJ1-2,CASSPLNDRGDGYTF
14,TRBV7-8,TRBJ2-7,CASSQGGLAGEQYF
17,TRBV18,TRBJ1-6,CASSPYTKSALNSPLHF
12,TRBV12-3/TRBV12-4,TRBJ1-2,CASSLSVWGYTF
15,TRBV19,TRBJ2-1,CASSRAPLEQGPPFF
12,TRBV3-1,TRBJ2-1,CASSQEGRYQFF
13,TRBV12-3/TRBV12-4,TRBJ1-2,CASSLATGEVYTF
17,TRBV27,TRBJ2-4,CASSLGWQPLAKNIQYF
15,TRBV11-2,TRBJ2-2,CASSLDGFGTGELFF
14,TRBV24-1,TRBJ2-1,CATASGTPNNEQFF
13,TRBV7-6,TRBJ2-3,CASSLGGMDTQYF
15,TRBV2,TRBJ2-5,CASMRTSGGQETQYF
14,TRBV5-1,TRBJ2-5,CASSLVVGTETQYF
13,TRBV20-1,TRBJ1-1,CSARDGLGGRAFF
16,TRBV3-1,TRBJ2-2,CASSQGVDRHVGELFF
16,TRBV18,TRBJ1-1,CASSLQGQSMNTEAFF
14,TRBV20-1,TRBJ2-7,CSAEAGGFSYEQYF
14,TRBV4-3,TRBJ2-5,CASSQGPGEETQYF
20,TRBV20-1,TRBJ2-3,CSARSSIMAAPGPVFDTQYF
14,TRBV20-1,TRBJ2-2,CSARWASNTGELFF
16,TRBV6-2/TRBV6-3,TRBJ2-1,CASSYPPRAGGNEQFF
17,TRBV28,TRBJ2-7,CASSQVGAGEWSYEQYF
16,TRBV27,TRBJ2-7,CASSLSPSGSRYEQYF
13,TRBV28,TRBJ2-1,CASSLNPYTEQFF
15,TRBV19,TRBJ2-7,CASSTEAGGIYEQYF
15,TRBV7-2,TRBJ2-1,CASSQDRSPYNEQFF
16,TRBV3-1,TRBJ2-1,CASSFRRPSSYNEQFF
14,TRBV6-2/TRBV6-3,TRBJ2-5,CASSYEGWEETQYF
15,TRBV20-1,TRBJ1-5,CSARDPKYSNQPQHF
15,TRBV24-1,TRBJ2-3,CATSDSTTPQSTQYF
14,TRBV2,TRBJ1-6,CASSDGTTESPLHF
11,TRBV5-4,TRBJ2-2,CASPLGGELFF
15,TRBV15,TRBJ2-7,CATSSRTSGRYEQYF
13,TRBV29-1,TRBJ2-1,CSVRTDSYNEQFF